This T cell receptor beta chain is from a study of technical replicates of blood from several donors. Assay used: immunoSEQ multiplex PCR; TCRdb lists only in-frame clones, some missing. The table shows some 71,000 clones, with approximately 97% occurring only once. Sequences were obtained from T cells isolated from PBMCs. This clonotype originated in a human donor in good health.

CDR3 bases: TGTGCCTGGGGACAGGGGTACGAGCAGTACTTC. Amino acids: CAWGQGYEQYF. The chain employs TRBV30 and TRBJ2-7; 9 bases are a match to TRBD1. The CDR3 has 11 amino acids. V trimming: 5 bases; J trimming: 4 bases; junction bases outside the gene matches: 0. The germline CDR1 and CDR2 sequences are GTSNPN and SVGIG (reference sequence).